These 9 T cell receptor beta chains came from one sample sequenced in a study of shared clonotypes between healthy human individuals. CD45RO-negative, CCR7-selected cells formed the naive CD8 fraction, which excluded terminally differentiated effector memory CD45RA+ cells. Sequencing used immunoSEQ multiplex PCR; TCRdb keeps in-frame clones, though not all of them. The sample lists 2 million to 2.5 million clones, under 95% occurring once. Sequenced sample: naive CD8+ T cells from PBMCs. The receptor source for this set is a man aged 18 to 30 in good health. Some clones in this sample may be carry-over from other donors' samples.

The chain has TRBV9 and TRBJ2-3; TRBD1 or TRBD2 may be the D gene (5 bases each). The V and J ends lost 3 bases and 0 bases respectively, with 11 bases between them. From germline, CDR1 is SGDLS and CDR2 YYNGEE. The CDR3 length is 15 residues. CDR3 loop: CASSAWGTSTDTQYF. DNA for the CDR3: TGTGCCAGCAGCGCGTGGGGGACGAGCACAGATACGCAGTATTTT.

This rearrangement joins TRBV6-5 to TRBJ2-2; no definite D call. The CDR3 is 11 amino acids. CDR1 and CDR2 from the germline V gene are MNHEY and SVGAGI. Trimming left V 5 bases short and J 10 bases short, with 8 bases between. CDR3 loop: CASSPGSELFF. The CDR3 DNA reads as TGTGCCAGCAGTCCCGGATCGGAGCTGTTTTTT.

The chain carries TRBV29-1 and TRBJ2-3; D possibly corresponds to TRBD2 (5 bases). CDR3 length equals 11 residues. Trimming removed 8 bases at V and 8 bases at J, with 14 bases between. Germline V gene data show CDR1 as SQVTM and CDR2 as ANQGSEA. CDR3 nucleotide sequence: TGCAGCCCAAGCTTTGCGGGTACGCAGTATTTT. It encodes CSPSFAGTQYF.

The rearrangement links TRBV13 to TRBJ2-5; TRBD2 might be the D (6 bases). This CDR3 has 15 residues. Trimming took 2 bases from V and 2 from J, leaving 12 bases between them. CDR1 is PRHDT and CDR2 is FYEKMQ in the germline V gene (reference sequence). The CDR3 protein is CASSLRRGVQETQYF. In DNA, the CDR3 is TGTGCCAGCAGCTTACGACGCGGGGTTCAAGAGACCCAGTACTTC.

DNA of the CDR3: TGTGCCAGCAGCAAAGGCCGGACAGGCAGCTCCTACGAGCAGTACTTC. Residues: CASSKGRTGSSYEQYF. The V and J genes are TRBV21-1 and TRBJ2-7; the table's D call, TRBD1, was not checked against the DNA. TRBV21-1 is classified as a pseudogene. The CDR3 covers 16 residues.

A word on this clone: Sequence at one end of the junction differs from germline and may be a read error. The rearrangement joins TRBV11-2 to TRBJ2-7; tentative D call: TRBD2 (6 bases). CDR1 and CDR2 (germline): SGHAT, FQNNGV. This CDR3 spans 14 amino acids. The CDR3 spells CASSLVGDSDEQYF. CDR3 in DNA: TGTGCCAGCAGCTTAGTAGGGGACTCCGACGAGCAGTACTTC.

This sequence joins TRBV29-1 and TRBJ2-3; D possibly uses TRBD1 or TRBD2 (6 bases each). V was pared by 4 bases and J by 5 bases, with 16 bases between. Germline CDR1 is SQVTM and CDR2 is ANQGSEA. This CDR3 has 14 amino acids. CDR3 nucleotides: TGCAGCGTTGGGGGGGACCCCAGGGGAGATACGCAGTATTTT. Its protein is CSVGGDPRGDTQYF.

This clone appeared a single time. This CDR3 is also generated by other DNA sequences in the sample. The chain recombines TRBV7-9 with TRBJ2-3; D unclear. CDR3 length: 12 amino acids. The germline gives CDR1 SEHNR, CDR2 FQNEAQ (reference sequence). V lost 0 bases, J lost 6 bases, and 4 bases lay in between. DNA of the CDR3: TGTGCCAGCAGCTTAGCTTCTGATACGCAGTATTTT. Amino acid sequence: CASSLASDTQYF.

The rearrangement links TRBV9 to TRBJ2-3, with 10 bases lining up with TRBD1. V shed 3 bases, J shed 3 bases, and the junction held 4 bases outside the gene matches. Germline V CDR1 and CDR2: SGDLS, YYNGEE. The CDR3 totals 15 residues. The CDR3 bases are TGTGCCAGCAGCGGGGGACAGGGGAGGACAGATACGCAGTATTTT. Amino acids: CASSGGQGRTDTQYF.